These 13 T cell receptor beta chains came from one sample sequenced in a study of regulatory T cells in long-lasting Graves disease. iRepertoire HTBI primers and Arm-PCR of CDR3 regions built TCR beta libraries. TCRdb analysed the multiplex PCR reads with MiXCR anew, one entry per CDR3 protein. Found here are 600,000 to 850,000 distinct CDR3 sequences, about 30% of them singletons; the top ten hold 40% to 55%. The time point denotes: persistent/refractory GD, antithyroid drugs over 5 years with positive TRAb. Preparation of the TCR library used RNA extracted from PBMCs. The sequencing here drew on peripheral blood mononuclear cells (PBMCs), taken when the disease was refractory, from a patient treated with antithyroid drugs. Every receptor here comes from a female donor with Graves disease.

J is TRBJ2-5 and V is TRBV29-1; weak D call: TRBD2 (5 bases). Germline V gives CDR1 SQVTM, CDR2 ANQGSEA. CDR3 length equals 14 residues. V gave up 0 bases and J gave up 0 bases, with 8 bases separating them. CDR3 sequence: CSVEEWENQETQYF. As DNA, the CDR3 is TGCAGCGTTGAAGAGTGGGAGAACCAAGAGACCCAGTACTTC.

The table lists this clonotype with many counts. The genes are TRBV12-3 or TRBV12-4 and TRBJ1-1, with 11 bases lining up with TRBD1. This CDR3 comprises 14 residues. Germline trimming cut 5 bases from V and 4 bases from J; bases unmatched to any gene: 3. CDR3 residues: CASSPGTGGTEAFF. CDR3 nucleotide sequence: TGTGCCAGCAGTCCCGGGACAGGGGGCACTGAAGCTTTCTTT.

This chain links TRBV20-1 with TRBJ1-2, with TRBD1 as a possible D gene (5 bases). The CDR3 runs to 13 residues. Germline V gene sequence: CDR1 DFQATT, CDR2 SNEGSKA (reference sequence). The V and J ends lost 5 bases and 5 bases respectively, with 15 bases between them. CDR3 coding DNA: TGCAGTGCTCCCCCTGGGGGAGGGTATGGCTACACCTTC. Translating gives CSAPPGGGYGYTF.

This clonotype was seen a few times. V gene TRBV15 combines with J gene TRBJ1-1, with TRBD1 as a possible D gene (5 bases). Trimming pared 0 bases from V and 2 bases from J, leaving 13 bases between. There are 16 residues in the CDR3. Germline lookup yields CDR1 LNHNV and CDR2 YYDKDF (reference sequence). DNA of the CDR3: TGTGCCACCAGCAGAGATCTGGGGGACTTTAACACTGAAGCTTTCTTT. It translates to CATSRDLGDFNTEAFF.

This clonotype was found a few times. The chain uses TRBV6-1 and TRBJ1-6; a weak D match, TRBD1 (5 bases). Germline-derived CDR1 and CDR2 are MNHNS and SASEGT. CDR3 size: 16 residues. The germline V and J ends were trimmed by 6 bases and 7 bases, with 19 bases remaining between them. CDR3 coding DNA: TGTGCCAGCAGGAGAATCCAGGGTTGGGGGAATTCACCCCTCCACTTT. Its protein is CASRRIQGWGNSPLHF.

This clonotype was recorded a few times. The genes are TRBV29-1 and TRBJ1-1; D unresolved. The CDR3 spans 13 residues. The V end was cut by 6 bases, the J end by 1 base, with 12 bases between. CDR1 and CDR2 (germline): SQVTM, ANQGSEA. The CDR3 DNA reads TGCAGCGTCGATGGACCGGCGAACACTGAAGCTTTCTTT. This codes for CSVDGPANTEAFF.

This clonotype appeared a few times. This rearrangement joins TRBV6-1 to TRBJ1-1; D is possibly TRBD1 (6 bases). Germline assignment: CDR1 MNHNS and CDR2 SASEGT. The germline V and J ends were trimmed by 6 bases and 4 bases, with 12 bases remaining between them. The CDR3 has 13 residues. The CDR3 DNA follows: TGTGCCAGCAGGTCACAGGGAAGCACTGAAGCTTTCTTT. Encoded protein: CASRSQGSTEAFF.

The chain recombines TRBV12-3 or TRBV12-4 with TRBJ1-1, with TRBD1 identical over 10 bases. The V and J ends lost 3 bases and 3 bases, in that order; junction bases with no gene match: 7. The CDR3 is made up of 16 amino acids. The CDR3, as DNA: TGTGCCAGCAGTTTGGGACAGGGGATGAGAGACACTGAAGCTTTCTTT. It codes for CASSLGQGMRDTEAFF.

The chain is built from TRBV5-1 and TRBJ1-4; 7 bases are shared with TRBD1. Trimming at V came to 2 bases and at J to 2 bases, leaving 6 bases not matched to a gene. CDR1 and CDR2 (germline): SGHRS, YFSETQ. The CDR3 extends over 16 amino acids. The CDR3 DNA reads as TGCGCCAGCAGCTTCCTGATGACAGGGACTAATGAAAAACTGTTTTTT. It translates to CASSFLMTGTNEKLFF.

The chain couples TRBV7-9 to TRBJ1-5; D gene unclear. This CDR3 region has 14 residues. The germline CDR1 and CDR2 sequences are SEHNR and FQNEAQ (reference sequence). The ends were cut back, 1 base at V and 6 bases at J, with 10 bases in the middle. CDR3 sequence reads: CASSLDLGSQPQHF. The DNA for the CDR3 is TGTGCCAGCAGCTTAGATCTGGGTAGTCAGCCCCAGCATTTT.

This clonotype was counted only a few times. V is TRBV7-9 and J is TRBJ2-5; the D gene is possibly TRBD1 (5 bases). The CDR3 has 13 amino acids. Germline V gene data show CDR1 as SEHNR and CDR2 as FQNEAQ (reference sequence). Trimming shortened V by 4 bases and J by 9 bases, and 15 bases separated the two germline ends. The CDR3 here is CASSWGTGVPQYF. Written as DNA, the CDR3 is TGTGCCAGCAGCTGGGGAACAGGAGTGCCCCAGTACTTC.

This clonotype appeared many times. For the CDR3, the DNA is TGTGCCAGCAGCTTAAAGGGCCCGCGAGCCGAGCAGTACTTC. Amino acid sequence: CASSLKGPRAEQYF. The chain combines TRBV12-3 or TRBV12-4 with TRBJ2-7; D is uncertain. The CDR3 length is 14 residues. V gave up 6 bases and J gave up 6 bases, with 18 bases separating them.

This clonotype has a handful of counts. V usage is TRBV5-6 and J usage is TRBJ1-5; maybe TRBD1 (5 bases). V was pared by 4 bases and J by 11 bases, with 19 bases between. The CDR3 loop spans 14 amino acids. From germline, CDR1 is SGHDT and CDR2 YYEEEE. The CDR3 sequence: CASSRQGLRGAQHF. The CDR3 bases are TGTGCCAGCAGCAGGCAGGGTCTCAGAGGAGCCCAGCATTTT.